The 31 T cell receptor beta chains reported below all come from one sample, sequenced in a study of OX40 agonist ivuxolimab in advanced cancers. TCRdb's copy holds only in-frame clones and misses some; the assay was immunoSEQ multiplex PCR. Among about 11,000 clones listed, roughly 86% were seen once. Sequencing used CD4+ or CD8+ T cells sorted from blood, obtained in a trial of the OX40 agonist ivuxolimab. The receptors were sampled from an adult with an advanced solid tumor such as melanoma, head and neck, liver or kidney cancer.

This clone was recorded once. This chain links TRBV28 with TRBJ2-1, with D possibly TRBD1 on 6 matching bases. The length of the CDR3 is 13 residues. Germline V gene lookup returns CDR1 MDHEN and CDR2 SYDVKM. The germline V and J ends were trimmed by 3 bases and 6 bases, with 9 bases remaining between them. The CDR3 loop is CASSFTGINEQFF. The CDR3 DNA sequence: TGTGCCAGCAGTTTTACAGGGATCAATGAGCAGTTCTTC.

The J gene is TRBJ1-5, the V gene TRBV7-3; no reliable D call. Trimming took off 4 bases at V and 4 bases at J, with 17 bases between the two ends. Germline assignment: CDR1 SGHTA and CDR2 FQGTGA. There are 16 residues in the CDR3. The CDR3 sequence: CASSSTGIRWNQPQHF. CDR3 nucleotide sequence: TGTGCCAGCAGCTCCACTGGCATAAGATGGAATCAGCCCCAGCATTTT.

This clone was picked up one time. CDR3 loop: CASSPLAGVSYEQYF. As DNA, the CDR3 is TGTGCCAGTAGCCCGCTAGCGGGAGTCTCCTACGAGCAGTACTTC. The chain combines TRBV19 with TRBJ2-7; 10 bases are a match to TRBD2. The CDR3 runs 15 residues. Losses at the gene ends were 6 bases for V and 0 bases for J; bases not matched to a gene: 5. Germline V lookup: CDR1 LNHDA, CDR2 SQIVND (reference sequence).

The chain recombines TRBV27 with TRBJ2-1; D call uncertain. Germline loops: CDR1 MNHEY, CDR2 SMNVEV (reference sequence). Trimming removed 5 bases from V and 0 bases from J, with 5 bases in between. This CDR3 spans 13 amino acids. The CDR3: CASSISSYNEQFF. The CDR3 DNA reads as TGTGCCAGCAGTATAAGCTCCTACAATGAGCAGTTCTTC.

The chain combines TRBV7-9 with TRBJ2-5; tentative D call: TRBD2 (6 bases). The germline V and J ends were trimmed by 3 bases and 5 bases, with 13 bases remaining between them. The germline V gene has CDR1 SEHNR and CDR2 FQNEAQ (reference sequence). This CDR3 spans 14 amino acids. The CDR3 nucleotides read TGTGCCAGCAGCTTTACGGGAGAGGCGGAGACCCAGTACTTC. Translation: CASSFTGEAETQYF.

The V call is TRBV6-5, the J call TRBJ2-1; D call uncertain. This CDR3 is 12 amino acids long. Germline CDR1 reads MNHEY; CDR2 reads SVGAGI. With 10 bases removed from V and 0 bases from J, the gap between germline ends came to 7 bases. The CDR3 bases are TGTGCCACTTATAGCTCCTACAATGAGCAGTTCTTC. This gives the protein CATYSSYNEQFF.

This chain connects TRBV28 to TRBJ2-7; 11 bases match TRBD2. From germline, CDR1 is MDHEN and CDR2 SYDVKM. V shed 5 bases, J shed 6 bases, and the junction held 12 bases outside the gene matches. The CDR3 is 16 amino acids. This CDR3 reads CASSPLLAGETPEQYF. In DNA, the CDR3 is TGTGCCAGCAGTCCTTTACTAGCGGGAGAGACTCCCGAGCAGTACTTC. Filled out from reference TRBV28 and TRBJ2-7, the complete variable domain reads DVKVTQSSRYLVKRTGEKVFLECVQDMDHENMFWYRQDPGLGLRLIYFSYDVKMKEKGDIPEGYSVSREKKERFSLILESASTNQTSMYLCASSPLLAGETPEQYFGPGTRLTVT.

This clone was picked up a small number of times. J is TRBJ2-1 and V is TRBV11-2; no clear D. CDR1 is SGHAT and CDR2 is FQNNGV in the germline V gene. The CDR3 spans 11 residues. The germline V and J ends were trimmed by 2 bases and 10 bases, with 6 bases remaining between them. The CDR3 loop is CASSLSEEQFF. CDR3 nucleotides: TGTGCCAGCAGCTTAAGCGAAGAGCAGTTCTTC.

This sequence joins TRBV19 and TRBJ1-2; possibly TRBD1 for D (5 bases). V lost 11 bases and J 9 bases, leaving 19 bases between the germline ends. Per the germline V gene, CDR1 is LNHDA and CDR2 is SQIVND (reference sequence). This CDR3 spans 12 amino acids. For the CDR3, the DNA is TGTGCCGGGGGAACCGGCGCGCTTAGCTACACCTTC. Its protein is CAGGTGALSYTF.

This clone was found once. The chain recombines TRBV6-5 with TRBJ2-1; D is unclear. Germline V gene sequence: CDR1 MNHEY, CDR2 SVGAGI. Trimming took 2 bases from V and 6 from J, leaving 2 bases between them. This CDR3 is built from 11 residues. In DNA form, the CDR3 reads TGTGCCAGCAGTTACGGCAATGAGCAGTTCTTC. Translating it yields CASSYGNEQFF.

The chain has TRBV10-1 and TRBJ2-2; D possibly matches TRBD1 or TRBD2 (5 bases each). Germline CDR1 reads WNHNN; CDR2 reads SYGVQD (reference sequence). Trimming stripped 10 bases from V and 7 bases from J, with 13 bases between. The CDR3 loop spans 12 amino acids. The DNA of the CDR3 is TGCGCCACCAACGAGGGGAACGGGGAGCTGTTTTTT. Protein: CATNEGNGELFF.

This clone appeared once. The V gene is TRBV7-9, the J gene TRBJ2-1; 8 bases fit TRBD1. This CDR3 is 16 amino acids long. From germline, CDR1 is SEHNR and CDR2 FQNEAQ (reference sequence). V shed 5 bases, J shed 1 base, and the junction held 7 bases outside the gene matches. The chain's CDR3 is CASSPSGQGSYNEQFF. The CDR3 DNA reads TGTGCCAGCAGCCCCTCAGGACAGGGTTCCTACAATGAGCAGTTCTTC.

This clone was seen a single time. The J gene is TRBJ2-3, the V gene TRBV7-9; D not resolved. Germline-derived CDR1 and CDR2 are SEHNR and FQNEAQ (reference sequence). Trimming took off 6 bases at V and 5 bases at J, with 12 bases between the two ends. CDR3 length equals 13 residues. The CDR3 protein is CASRQELGDTQYF. The CDR3, as DNA: TGTGCCAGCAGGCAGGAGCTCGGAGATACGCAGTATTTT.

This clone was detected once. The chain employs TRBV30 and TRBJ2-7; the D gene is possibly TRBD2 (5 bases). CDR1 GTSNPN and CDR2 SVGIG come from the germline V gene (reference sequence). The CDR3 extends over 13 amino acids. V was cut by 2 bases and J by 0 bases, with 8 bases left in between. DNA of the CDR3: TGTGCCTGGAGTCTTAGCGTCTCCTACGAGCAGTACTTC. Residues: CAWSLSVSYEQYF.

The chain employs TRBV6-6 and TRBJ2-7; 7 nucleotides align to TRBD1. CDR1 is MNHNY, CDR2 SVGAGI, per germline (reference sequence). The V and J ends lost 7 bases and 4 bases, in that order; junction bases with no gene match: 10. The CDR3 runs to 14 residues. The CDR3 DNA reads TGTGCCAGCACGGAAACAGGGGTGGGATACGAGCAGTACTTC. Translated, it gives CASTETGVGYEQYF.

This clone has a single count. CDR3 nucleotide sequence: TGTGCCAGCAGCTTGCTTCTTAGCGGGAGTATGGATACGCAGTATTTT. Its translation: CASSLLLSGSMDTQYF. The J gene is TRBJ2-3, the V gene TRBV5-6, with 9 bases aligning to TRBD2. CDR3 size: 16 residues. V was clipped by 1 base and J by 6 bases; unmatched bases: 9. CDR1 SGHDT and CDR2 YYEEEE come from the germline V gene.

Comments on this clone: Other nucleotide sequences from this sample produce the same CDR3. V gene TRBV28 combines with J gene TRBJ2-2, with a weak D call TRBD2 (6 bases). V was clipped by 3 bases and J by 6 bases, with 14 bases between them. Per germline, CDR1 MDHEN and CDR2 SYDVKM. The CDR3 runs 15 residues. Written as DNA, the CDR3 is TGTGCCAGCAGTTTCGAGCTGGCGGGATCCGGGGAGCTGTTTTTT. Its translation is CASSFELAGSGELFF.

In this sample, this clone turned up once. The chain recombines TRBV28 with TRBJ2-1, with D unclear. Germline V gene lookup returns CDR1 MDHEN and CDR2 SYDVKM. V was clipped by 2 bases and J by 0 bases, with 8 bases between them. The CDR3 covers 15 residues. CDR3 sequence (DNA): TGTGCCAGCAGTTTAACCATGAGCTCCTACAATGAGCAGTTCTTC. It translates to CASSLTMSSYNEQFF.

This chain links TRBV5-1 with TRBJ1-4, with a tentative D call TRBD1 (5 bases). Germline values: CDR1 SGHRS, CDR2 YFSETQ. The germline V and J ends were trimmed by 0 bases and 7 bases, with 10 bases remaining between them. The CDR3 totals 14 residues. CDR3 sequence: CASSLGDRGEKLFF. The CDR3 coding sequence is TGCGCCAGCAGCTTGGGTGACAGAGGTGAAAAACTGTTTTTT.

V usage is TRBV13 and J usage is TRBJ1-4; TRBD1 matches at 7 bases. Per germline, CDR1 PRHDT and CDR2 FYEKMQ (reference sequence). Losses at the gene ends were 2 bases for V and 3 bases for J; bases not matched to a gene: 6. CDR3 length: 16 residues. This chain's CDR3 is CASSLRRDRANEKLFF. The CDR3 region has the DNA TGTGCCAGCAGCTTAAGGAGAGACAGGGCTAATGAAAAACTGTTTTTT.

V gene TRBV9 combines with J gene TRBJ2-5, with D perhaps TRBD2 (6 bases). Germline V gene data show CDR1 as SGDLS and CDR2 as YYNGEE. CDR3 length equals 14 residues. Between the trimmed V and J ends, which lost 0 bases and 5 bases, there was a span of 11 bases. CDR3 sequence reads: CASSVAGDEETQYF. CDR3 sequence (DNA): TGTGCCAGCAGCGTAGCGGGAGACGAGGAGACCCAGTACTTC.

The rearrangement uses TRBV7-9 and TRBJ2-3; 11 bases align to TRBD2. CDR1 is SEHNR and CDR2 is FQNEAQ in the germline V gene (reference sequence). The V gene end was trimmed by 4 bases and the J gene end by 5 bases; junction bases not matched to a gene: 5. CDR3 length: 15 amino acids. CDR3 region: CASSSGTSGRDTQYF. The CDR3 DNA follows: TGTGCCAGCAGCTCCGGGACTAGCGGTAGAGATACGCAGTATTTT. Full variable domain (remainder filled in from reference TRBV7-9 and TRBJ2-3): DTGVSQNPRHKITKRGQNVTFRCDPISEHNRLYWYRQTLGQGPEFLTYFQNEAQLEKSRLLSDRFSAERPKGSFSTLEIQRTEQGDSAMYLCASSSGTSGRDTQYFGPGTRLTVL.

The chain carries TRBV29-1 and TRBJ2-1, with a weak D call TRBD2 (5 bases). CDR3 length equals 15 residues. Between the trimmed V and J ends, which lost 2 bases and 4 bases, there was a span of 15 bases. Germline V gene data show CDR1 as SQVTM and CDR2 as ANQGSEA. This CDR3 is CSVEISREGYNEQFF. CDR3 nucleotides: TGCAGCGTTGAAATCTCTAGAGAGGGATACAATGAGCAGTTCTTC.

This clone was counted once. The chain carries TRBV5-4 and TRBJ2-2, with D uncertain. V lost 4 bases and J lost 1, with 8 bases in between. The CDR3 sequence is 14 residues long. Germline V gene sequence: CDR1 SGHNT, CDR2 YYREEE (reference sequence). The CDR3 region is CASSDLGNTGELFF. CDR3 DNA sequence: TGTGCCAGCAGCGATTTAGGGAACACCGGGGAGCTGTTTTTT.

This clone was counted once. The V and J genes are TRBV19 and TRBJ2-1; no clear D. V dropped 2 bases and J dropped 8 bases, with 1 base sitting between them. Per the germline V gene, CDR1 is LNHDA and CDR2 is SQIVND (reference sequence). The CDR3 runs to 10 residues. CDR3 loop: CASSIYEQFF. For the CDR3, the DNA is TGTGCCAGTAGTATATATGAGCAGTTCTTC.

The chain joins TRBV11-2 to TRBJ2-2; the D is unclear. V was pared by 5 bases and J by 4 bases, with 20 bases between. CDR3 length: 17 residues. Germline-derived CDR1 and CDR2 are SGHAT and FQNNGV. This CDR3 reads CASSTIITPHSTGELFF. As DNA, the CDR3 is TGTGCCAGCAGCACAATTATTACCCCACACAGCACCGGGGAGCTGTTTTTT.

The gene calls are TRBV4-1 and TRBJ2-1; tentatively, D is TRBD1 (5 bases). From germline, CDR1 is MGHRA and CDR2 YSYEKL. V lost 0 bases and J 10 bases, leaving 10 bases between the germline ends. This CDR3 is 13 amino acids long. CDR3 loop: CASSQDSGPEQFF. The CDR3 DNA follows: TGCGCCAGCAGCCAAGATTCAGGGCCGGAGCAGTTCTTC.

The chain combines TRBV11-2 with TRBJ2-2; D gene ambiguous. Trimming took 2 bases from V and 6 from J, leaving 10 bases between them. CDR1 is SGHAT and CDR2 is FQNNGV in the germline V gene. This CDR3 is built from 14 residues. Here the CDR3 DNA reads TGTGCCAGCAGCTTAAGCCGGAGCTCCGGGGAGCTGTTTTTT. Translating gives CASSLSRSSGELFF.

J is TRBJ2-1 and V is TRBV7-9; the match to TRBD2 covers 10 bases. CDR1 and CDR2 (germline): SEHNR, FQNEAQ (reference sequence). The trim removed 5 bases at V and 8 bases at J, leaving 9 bases unmatched. The CDR3 consists of 15 residues. The chain's CDR3 is CASSQVVAGGDEQFF. CDR3 DNA: TGTGCCAGCAGCCAGGTGGTAGCGGGAGGAGATGAGCAGTTCTTC.

Remarks on this clone: Other DNA variants within this sample encode the same CDR3. The chain combines TRBV15 with TRBJ2-3, with 7 bases lining up with TRBD2. The length of the CDR3 is 15 residues. With 4 bases clipped from V and 4 bases from J, the junction kept 8 bases outside the gene matches. Germline V gene lookup returns CDR1 LNHNV and CDR2 YYDKDF (reference sequence). The CDR3 nucleotides are TGTGCCACCAGCAAACGACTAGCATCCCCAGATACGCAGTATTTT. Its protein is CATSKRLASPDTQYF.

This sequence joins TRBV28 and TRBJ2-7; possibly TRBD2 for D (6 bases). The ends were cut back, 3 bases at V and 0 bases at J, with 6 bases in the middle. From germline, CDR1 is MDHEN and CDR2 SYDVKM. CDR3 length equals 13 residues. CDR3 coding DNA: TGTGCCAGCAGTTTGGGACTCTCCTACGAGCAGTACTTC. This codes for CASSLGLSYEQYF.